This TCR beta chain originates from a study of shared clonotypes between healthy human individuals. Study in general: Sampling drew on donors who were a couple of women and three men aged 18 to 49. Study-level findings and limits: Rarefaction demonstrated incomplete sorted-subset sequencing despite large depth.

The donors were adults (healthy and HIV-negative) with no recent acute infections or vaccinations. A split of CD4+ cells into CD45RA+ naive and CD45RA-negative memory subsets was performed. As regards this clone: Its antigen remains unidentified.

Using immunoSEQ multiplex PCR, the repertoire was profiled, and TCRdb retains in-frame clones only, with some absent. The sample has around 980,000 clones, around 78% seen once. This CDR3 has 13 residues. Germline loops: CDR1 LNHDA, CDR2 SQIVND (reference sequence). Trimming took 6 bases from V and 7 from J, leaving 15 bases between them. The sequence derives from a man younger than 30 in good health. Some clones in this sample may be carry-over from other donors' samples. Sequencing used memory CD4+ T cells from PBMCs. Subset meaning: CD45RA-negative fraction. The chain has TRBV19 and TRBJ2-5; D possibly corresponds to TRBD2 (5 bases). The CDR3: CASSAGFSSTQYF. The CDR3, as DNA: TGTGCCAGTAGCGCGGGTTTCTCCTCGACCCAGTACTTC. Full variable domain (rest looked up from reference TRBV19 and TRBJ2-5): DGGITQSPKYLFRKEGQNVTLSCEQNLNHDAMYWYRQDPGQGLRLIYYSQIVNDFQKGDIAEGYSVSREKKESFPLTVTSAQKNPTAFYLCASSAGFSSTQYFGPGTRLLVL.